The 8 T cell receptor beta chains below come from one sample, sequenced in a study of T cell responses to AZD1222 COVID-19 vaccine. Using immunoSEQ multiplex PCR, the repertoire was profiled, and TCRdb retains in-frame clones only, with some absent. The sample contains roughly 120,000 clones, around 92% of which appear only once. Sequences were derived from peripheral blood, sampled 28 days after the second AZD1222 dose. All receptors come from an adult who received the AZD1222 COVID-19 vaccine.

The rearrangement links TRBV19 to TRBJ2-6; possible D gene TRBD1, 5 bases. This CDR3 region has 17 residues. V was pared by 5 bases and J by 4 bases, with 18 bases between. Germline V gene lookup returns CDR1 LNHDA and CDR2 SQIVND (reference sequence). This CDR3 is CASSFAGRPTGANVLTF. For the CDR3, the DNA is TGTGCCAGTAGTTTCGCAGGGCGTCCCACCGGGGCCAACGTCCTGACTTTC.

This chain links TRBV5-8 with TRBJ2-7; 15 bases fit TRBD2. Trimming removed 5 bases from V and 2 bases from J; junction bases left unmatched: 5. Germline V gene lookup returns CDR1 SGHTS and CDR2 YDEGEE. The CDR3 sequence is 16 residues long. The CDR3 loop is CASSSRTSGRAYEQYF. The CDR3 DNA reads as TGTGCCAGCAGTTCAAGGACTAGCGGGAGGGCCTACGAGCAGTACTTC. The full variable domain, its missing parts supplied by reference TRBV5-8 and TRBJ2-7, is EAGVTQSPTHLIKTRGQQATLRCSPISGHTSVYWYQQALGLGLQFLLWYDEGEERNRGNFPPRFSGRQFPNYSSELNVNALELEDSALYLCASSSRTSGRAYEQYFGPGTRLTVT.

The CDR3: CASTWRGTPLTYEQYF. In nucleotides, the CDR3 is TGTGCCAGCACTTGGAGGGGGACACCTTTGACCTACGAGCAGTACTTC. The chain couples TRBV25-1 to TRBJ2-7; D tentatively reads TRBD1 or TRBD2 (6 bases each). The CDR3 is 16 residues long. Trimming removed 7 bases from V and 2 bases from J, with 21 bases in between. Germline CDR1 is MGHDK and CDR2 is SYGVNS.

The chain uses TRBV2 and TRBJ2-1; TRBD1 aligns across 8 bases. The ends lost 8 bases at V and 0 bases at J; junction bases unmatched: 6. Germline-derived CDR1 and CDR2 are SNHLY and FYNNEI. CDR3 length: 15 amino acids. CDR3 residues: CASARQGSSYNEQFF. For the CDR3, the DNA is TGTGCCAGCGCTCGACAGGGGAGCTCCTACAATGAGCAGTTCTTC.

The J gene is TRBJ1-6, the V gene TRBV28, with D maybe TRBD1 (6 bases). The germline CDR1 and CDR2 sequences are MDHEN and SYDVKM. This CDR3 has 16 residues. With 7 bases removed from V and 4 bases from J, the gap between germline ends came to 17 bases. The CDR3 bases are TGTGCCAGCATCAACGGCGGGACACCGTATAATTCACCCCTCCACTTT. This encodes CASINGGTPYNSPLHF. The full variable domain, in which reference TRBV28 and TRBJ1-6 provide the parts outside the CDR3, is DVKVTQSSRYLVKRTGEKVFLECVQDMDHENMFWYRQDPGLGLRLIYFSYDVKMKEKGDIPEGYSVSREKKERFSLILESASTNQTSMYLCASINGGTPYNSPLHFGNGTRLTVT.

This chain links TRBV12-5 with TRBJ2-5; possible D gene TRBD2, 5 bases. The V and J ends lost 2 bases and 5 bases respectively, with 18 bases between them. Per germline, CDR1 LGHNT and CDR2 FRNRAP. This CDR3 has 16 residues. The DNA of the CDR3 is TGTGCTAGTGGTTTGACACTAGGGCCCACGGGGGAGACCCAGTACTTC. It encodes CASGLTLGPTGETQYF.

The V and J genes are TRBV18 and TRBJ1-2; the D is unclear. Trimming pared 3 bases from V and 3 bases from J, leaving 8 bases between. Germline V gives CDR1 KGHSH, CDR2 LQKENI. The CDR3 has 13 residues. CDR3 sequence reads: CASSPRVDYGYTF. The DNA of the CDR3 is TGTGCCAGCTCACCGAGGGTGGACTATGGCTACACCTTC.

This CDR3 reads CASTRGGASSYNSPLHF. In nucleotides, the CDR3 is TGTGCCAGCACCCGGGGGGGGGCTAGTTCCTATAATTCACCCCTCCACTTT. The rearrangement joins TRBV28 to TRBJ1-6; perhaps TRBD1 as D (6 bases). CDR1 is MDHEN and CDR2 is SYDVKM in the germline V gene. The V and J ends lost 7 bases and 1 base respectively, with 17 bases between them. This CDR3 has 17 residues. The whole variable domain, filled in from reference TRBV28 and TRBJ1-6, reads DVKVTQSSRYLVKRTGEKVFLECVQDMDHENMFWYRQDPGLGLRLIYFSYDVKMKEKGDIPEGYSVSREKKERFSLILESASTNQTSMYLCASTRGGASSYNSPLHFGNGTRLTVT.